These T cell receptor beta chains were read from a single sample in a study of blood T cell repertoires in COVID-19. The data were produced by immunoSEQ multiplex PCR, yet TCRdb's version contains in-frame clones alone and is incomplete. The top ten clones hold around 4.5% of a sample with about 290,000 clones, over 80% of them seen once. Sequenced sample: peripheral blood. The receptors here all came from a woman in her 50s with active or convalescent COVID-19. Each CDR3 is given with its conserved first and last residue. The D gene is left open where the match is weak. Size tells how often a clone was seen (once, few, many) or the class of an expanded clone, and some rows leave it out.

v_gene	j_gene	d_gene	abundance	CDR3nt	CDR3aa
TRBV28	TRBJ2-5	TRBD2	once	TGTGCCAGCAGTCAGACTAGCGGAAAAGAGACCCAGTACTTC	CASSQTSGKETQYF
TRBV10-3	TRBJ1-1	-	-	TGTGCCATCAGTGAGTCGATTGGTGGAGGCACTGAAGCTTTCTTT	CAISESIGGGTEAFF
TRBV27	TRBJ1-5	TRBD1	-	TGTGCCAGCAGCTCGGGACAGTCAAAGCCCCAGCATTTT	CASSSGQSKPQHF
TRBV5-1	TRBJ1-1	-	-	TGCGCCAGCAGCTTGGAGGGGCGTAGGGACACTGAAGCTTTCTTT	CASSLEGRRDTEAFF
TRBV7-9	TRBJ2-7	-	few	TGTGCCAGCAGCTTTGACACCTACTCCTACGAGCAGTACTTC	CASSFDTYSYEQYF
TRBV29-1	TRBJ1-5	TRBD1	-	TGCAGCGTTATAGCCACAGGGGCCCCCAATCAGCCCCAGCATTTT	CSVIATGAPNQPQHF
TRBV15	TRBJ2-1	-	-	TGTGCCACCAGCCAAGGGGGGGGACTTTATAATGAGCAGTTCTTC	CATSQGGGLYNEQFF
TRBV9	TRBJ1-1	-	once	TGTGCCAGCAGCGCGGGGCAGGGGCAGAAGAACACTGAAGCTTTCTTT	CASSAGQGQKNTEAFF
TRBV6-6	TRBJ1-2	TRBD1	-	TGTGCCAGCAGCCCACAGGGGATGAGCTATGGCTACACCTTC	CASSPQGMSYGYTF
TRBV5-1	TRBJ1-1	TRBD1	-	TGCGCCAGCAGCCCACAGGGGCTCACTGAAGCTTTCTTT	CASSPQGLTEAFF
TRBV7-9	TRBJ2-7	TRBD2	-	TGTGCCAGCAGCTTAGGGCGGCGGCGAGCGGGGGAGGAGCAGTACTTC	CASSLGRRRAGEEQYF
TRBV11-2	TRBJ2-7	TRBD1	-	TGTGCCAGCAGCTGGGGACAGACCTACGAGCAGTACTTC	CASSWGQTYEQYF
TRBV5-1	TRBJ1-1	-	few	TGCGCCAGCAGCTTGGCCCGGCAGGGGACTGAAGCTTTCTTT	CASSLARQGTEAFF
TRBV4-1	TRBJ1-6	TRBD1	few	TGCGCCAGCAGCCAAGACCAGGGGGCTTATAATTCACCCCTCCACTTT	CASSQDQGAYNSPLHF
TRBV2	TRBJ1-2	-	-	TGTGCCAGCAGTGAAGCGAGCAGGAATTATGGCTACACCTTC	CASSEASRNYGYTF
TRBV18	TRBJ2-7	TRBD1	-	TGTGCCAGCTCACCGGTGGACAGGGTCCACGAGCAGTACTTC	CASSPVDRVHEQYF
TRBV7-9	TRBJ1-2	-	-	TGTGCCAGCAGCTTAGGGAGGGGTACTCCTAACTATGGCTACACCTTC	CASSLGRGTPNYGYTF
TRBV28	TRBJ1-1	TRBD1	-	TGTGCCAGCAGCCCCGACAGGGGGCGCAAAGCTTTCTTT	CASSPDRGRKAFF
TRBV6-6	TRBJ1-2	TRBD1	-	TGTGCCAGCAGTTACGGGGGACAGGGGGCAGGTTATGGCTACACCTTC	CASSYGGQGAGYGYTF
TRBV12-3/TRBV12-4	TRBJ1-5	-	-	TGTGCCAGCAGTTTGAGGGTCGGGCAGCCCCAGCATTTT	CASSLRVGQPQHF